This is a list of T cell receptor beta chains from one sample in a study of T cells after yellow fever vaccination. TCRdb called the 5' RACE reads again in MiXCR, with one record for every CDR3 protein. The data show 120,000 to 150,000 distinct CDR3 sequences, approximately 7.7% seen once. The sample in question was CD4+ T cells sorted from PBMCs, obtained 5 days after the yellow fever booster vaccination. The receptors were sampled from a man under 40 who received the YFV17D yellow fever vaccine. Each CDR3 is given with its conserved first and last residue. D genes are given only for firm matches. Clone size is not always given. Where it is, it says once, few, many or a class for expanded clones.

TRBD1	many	TRBJ2-7	TRBV12-3/TRBV12-4	CASSPKTGREQYF	TGTGCCAGCAGTCCTAAGACAGGGCGGGAGCAGTACTTC
NA	NA	TRBJ2-7	TRBV7-7	CASSLARGESYEQYF	TGTGCTAGCAGCTTAGCGCGAGGAGAATCCTACGAGCAGTACTTC
NA	NA	TRBJ2-1	TRBV20-1	CSAKGGKYNEQFF	TGCAGTGCTAAAGGGGGAAAATACAATGAGCAGTTCTTC
NA	many	TRBJ1-3	TRBV6-5	CASSYTGSGNTIYF	TGTGCCAGCAGTTATACAGGGTCTGGAAACACCATATATTTT
TRBD1	few	TRBJ1-4	TRBV5-1	CASRVGTGGEKLFF	TGCGCCAGCAGAGTCGGGACAGGGGGTGAAAAACTGTTTTTT
TRBD2	many	TRBJ2-7	TRBV6-1	CASSGGLGYSYEQYF	TGTGCCAGCAGTGGGGGACTAGGGTATTCCTACGAGCAGTACTTC
NA	many	TRBJ2-7	TRBV15	CATSRDLTNINYEQYF	TGTGCCACCAGCAGAGATCTGACCAACATCAACTACGAGCAGTACTTC
TRBD1	many	TRBJ1-1	TRBV7-9	CASKQWAEDRGAFF	TGTGCCAGCAAACAGTGGGCCGAGGACAGGGGAGCTTTCTTT
NA	few	TRBJ1-3	TRBV18	CASSPGRQSGNTIYF	TGTGCCAGCTCACCGGGACGGCAGTCTGGAAACACCATATATTTT
NA	many	TRBJ2-7	TRBV11-3	CASSLASGAEQYF	TGTGCCAGCAGCTTAGCATCCGGGGCCGAGCAGTACTTC
TRBD2	many	TRBJ2-7	TRBV11-2	CASSPLLAGVREQYF	TGTGCCAGCAGCCCCCTCCTAGCGGGAGTTCGGGAGCAGTACTTC
NA	many	TRBJ2-1	TRBV7-8	CASSHRAPYNEQFF	TGTGCCAGCAGCCACAGGGCCCCCTACAATGAGCAGTTCTTC
NA	many	TRBJ2-2	TRBV29-1	CSVVTVNTGELFF	TGCAGCGTTGTGACGGTGAACACCGGGGAGCTGTTTTTT
TRBD2	many	TRBJ2-7	TRBV20-1	CSARKLAGSYEQYF	TGCAGTGCTCGTAAACTAGCGGGCTCCTACGAGCAGTACTTC
TRBD2	many	TRBJ2-2	TRBV20-1	CSARTGLAGVMVTGELFF	TGCAGTGCTAGGACGGGACTAGCGGGAGTCATGGTCACCGGGGAGCTGTTTTTT
NA	many	TRBJ2-3	TRBV20-1	CSAIRDERSTDTQYF	TGCAGTGCAATACGGGACGAACGAAGCACAGATACGCAGTATTTT
TRBD2	many	TRBJ2-2	TRBV10-2	CASRLAENTGELFF	TGCGCCAGCAGACTAGCGGAGAACACCGGGGAGCTGTTTTTT
NA	many	TRBJ1-6	TRBV9	CASSVGDEPTIHF	TGTGCCAGCAGCGTAGGTGACGAGCCAACTATTCACTTT
NA	few	TRBJ2-2	TRBV28	CASAGPRNTGELFF	TGTGCCAGCGCGGGACCTCGAAACACCGGGGAGCTGTTTTTT
NA	many	TRBJ1-5	TRBV7-2	CASSTMTGGIPQHF	TGTGCCAGCAGCACTATGACGGGGGGTATACCCCAGCATTTT
TRBD1	many	TRBJ2-3	TRBV28	CASSTSPPGQHTDTQYF	TGTGCCAGCAGTACATCCCCCCCGGGACAGCACACAGATACGCAGTATTTT
TRBD2	few	TRBJ2-3	TRBV7-2	CASQKTSGTDTQYF	TGTGCCAGCCAAAAGACTAGCGGCACAGATACGCAGTATTTT
NA	NA	TRBJ2-5	TRBV7-2	CASSFSTRQETQYF	TGTGCCAGCAGCTTTTCTACCAGGCAAGAGACCCAGTACTTC
NA	few	TRBJ2-1	TRBV4-3	CASSQEPRSYNEQFF	TGCGCCAGCAGCCAAGAACCTAGATCCTACAATGAGCAGTTCTTC
TRBD2	many	TRBJ2-7	TRBV7-2	CASSLFWREGSYEQYF	TGTGCCAGCAGCTTATTCTGGCGGGAGGGCTCCTACGAGCAGTACTTC
TRBD2	many	TRBJ2-3	TRBV5-1	CASSVARGATDTQYF	TGCGCCAGCAGCGTAGCGCGGGGGGCCACAGATACGCAGTATTTT
NA	many	TRBJ2-2	TRBV28	CASSLIGLDTGELFF	TGTGCCAGCAGCCTTATAGGACTGGACACCGGGGAGCTGTTTTTT
TRBD1	few	TRBJ1-5	TRBV18	CASSYGTGVNQPQHF	TGTGCCAGCTCATATGGGACAGGCGTCAATCAGCCCCAGCATTTT
NA	many	TRBJ2-3	TRBV12-3/TRBV12-4	CASTLWADTQYF	TGTGCCAGCACCCTTTGGGCAGATACGCAGTATTTT
NA	many	TRBJ2-2	TRBV12-3/TRBV12-4	CASITGNTGELFF	TGTGCCAGCATCACAGGGAACACCGGGGAGCTGTTTTTT
TRBD1	many	TRBJ2-2	TRBV6-5	CASSFPSGQGNTGELFF	TGTGCCAGCAGTTTCCCCTCGGGACAGGGTAACACCGGGGAGCTGTTTTTT
TRBD2	many	TRBJ2-1	TRBV29-1	CSGRTSVREQFF	TGCAGCGGAAGGACTAGCGTTAGAGAGCAGTTCTTC
NA	many	TRBJ1-1	TRBV29-1	CSVEGTLNTEAFF	TGCAGCGTTGAAGGGACACTGAACACTGAAGCTTTCTTT
TRBD2	many	TRBJ2-1	TRBV20-1	CSAIETSVQGNEQFF	TGCAGTGCTATCGAGACTAGCGTCCAAGGCAATGAGCAGTTCTTC
TRBD2	many	TRBJ2-1	TRBV18	CASSLDLAGYNEQFF	TGTGCCAGCTCACTGGACCTAGCGGGTTACAATGAGCAGTTCTTC
TRBD1	many	TRBJ1-2	TRBV20-1	CSAREDRAPWGYTF	TGCAGTGCTAGAGAGGACAGGGCCCCCTGGGGCTACACCTTC
TRBD2	many	TRBJ2-1	TRBV20-1	CSARVAGGISYNEQFF	TGCAGTGCTAGAGTAGCGGGAGGGATCTCCTACAATGAGCAGTTCTTC
NA	NA	TRBJ2-5	TRBV4-2	CASSQTTTRGETQYF	TGTGCCAGCAGCCAAACCACGACGAGGGGAGAGACCCAGTACTTC
TRBD2	many	TRBJ2-3	TRBV7-6	CASSNYSGRWTDTQYF	TGTGCCAGCAGCAACTACAGCGGGAGATGGACAGATACGCAGTATTTT
NA	few	TRBJ2-5	TRBV7-2	CASSWGPPETQYF	TGTGCCAGCAGCTGGGGACCCCCCGAGACCCAGTACTTC
NA	many	TRBJ2-7	TRBV15	CATSRQLEAYEQYF	TGTGCCACCAGCAGGCAGTTGGAAGCCTACGAGCAGTACTTC
NA	many	TRBJ2-2	TRBV5-6	CASSLAGVGNGELFF	TGTGCCAGCAGCTTGGCTGGAGTAGGGAACGGGGAGCTGTTTTTT
TRBD1	many	TRBJ1-4	TRBV6-5	CASSSLRFRDRGTGANEKLFF	TGTGCCAGCAGTTCTCTTCGCTTCCGGGACAGGGGGACAGGAGCTAATGAAAAACTGTTTTTT
TRBD2	few	TRBJ2-3	TRBV29-1	CSVNGAGGTDTQYF	TGCAGCGTAAATGGAGCGGGGGGCACAGATACGCAGTATTTT
NA	many	TRBJ2-1	TRBV7-9	CASRSKGAGFENEQFF	TGTGCCAGCAGATCTAAGGGCGCAGGGTTTGAAAATGAGCAGTTCTTC
NA	many	TRBJ2-3	TRBV7-9	CASSKLSGEDTQYF	TGTGCCAGCAGCAAACTCTCGGGAGAAGATACGCAGTATTTT
TRBD2	many	TRBJ2-3	TRBV6-5	CASSRAGGYTQYF	TGTGCCAGCAGCCGGGCGGGGGGATATACGCAGTATTTT
TRBD2	many	TRBJ2-1	TRBV6-1	CASRRLAGPNEQFF	TGTGCCAGCAGGAGACTAGCGGGGCCCAATGAGCAGTTCTTC
NA	many	TRBJ2-5	TRBV29-1	CSVHSQETQYF	TGCAGCGTTCACAGCCAAGAGACCCAGTACTTC
NA	NA	TRBJ2-1	TRBV2	CASTLAELNEHFF	TGTGCCAGCACCTTAGCGGAGCTTAATGAGCATTTCTTC
TRBD1	many	TRBJ1-2	TRBV7-8	CASSLAVGTGLTYGYTF	TGTGCCAGCAGCTTAGCGGTCGGGACAGGGCTAACCTATGGCTACACCTTC
TRBD2	many	TRBJ2-1	TRBV7-2	CASSSASGTYNEQFF	TGTGCCAGCAGCTCCGCTAGCGGAACCTACAATGAGCAGTTCTTC
TRBD1	NA	TRBJ2-2	TRBV20-1	CSARPRGRTGELFF	TGCAGTGCTAGACCCAGGGGGCGCACCGGGGAGCTGTTTTTT
TRBD1	many	TRBJ2-3	TRBV11-2	CASSRGVGRGRLTDTQYF	TGTGCCAGCAGCCGAGGGGTCGGCAGGGGGCGCTTAACAGATACGCAGTATTTT
TRBD1	many	TRBJ2-7	TRBV24-1	CATSDRGQNYEQYF	TGTGCCACCAGTGATCGGGGACAGAACTACGAGCAGTACTTC
NA	once	TRBJ2-3	TRBV20-1	CCARVPPASPDTQYF	TGCTGTGCTAGGGTCCCCCCTGCTTCCCCAGATACGCAGTATTTT
NA	NA	TRBJ2-3	TRBV5-1	CASSKTGSSYTDTQYF	TGCGCCAGCAGCAAAACCGGGAGTAGCTATACAGATACGCAGTATTTT